This T cell receptor beta chain was captured by sequencing in a study of cytomegalovirus exposure and HLA in healthy donors. As for the study in general: As an earlier analysis found, 150 million to 200 million T cells yielded about 120 million unique TCR beta sequences. Clustering assigned 70% to 90% of the roughly 400 genotyped donors to the Caucasian-associated ancestry cluster.

At sampling all donors were nominally healthy, likely with unrecorded immune exposures. About this clone itself: The target antigen is unknown.

This PCR relied on a set of 60 Vbeta primers and 13 Jbeta primers. Some clones are missing from TCRdb's copy, which holds only in-frame ones; the method was immunoSEQ multiplex PCR. This table holds 160,000 or so clones, roughly 80% found once. Trimming pared 11 bases from V and 2 bases from J, leaving 17 bases between. Germline lookup yields CDR1 MNHEY and CDR2 SVGAGI. This CDR3 has 14 residues. Study conclusions and caveats: In an earlier analysis, about 87% or about 30%: the productive usage of most TCR beta V segments.

The chain is built from TRBV6-5 and TRBJ2-3, with a possible D match to TRBD2 (5 bases). The sample taken for sequencing was PBMCs. This TCR came from a man between 25 and 39 years old in good health and CMV-seronegative. DNA for the CDR3: TGTGCCTGCCGGGGTTTGGGAGCCACAGATACGCAGTATTTT. Protein product: CACRGLGATDTQYF.